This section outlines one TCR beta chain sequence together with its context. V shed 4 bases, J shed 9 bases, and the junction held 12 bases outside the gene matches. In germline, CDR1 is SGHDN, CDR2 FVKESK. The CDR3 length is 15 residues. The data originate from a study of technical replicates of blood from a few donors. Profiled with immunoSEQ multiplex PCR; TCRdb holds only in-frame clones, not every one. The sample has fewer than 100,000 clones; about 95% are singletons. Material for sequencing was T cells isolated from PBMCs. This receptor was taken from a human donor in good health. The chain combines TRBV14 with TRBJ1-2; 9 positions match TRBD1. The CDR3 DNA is TGTGCCAGCAGCCGAGATGGGGACAGGGTGTCGCGCTACACCTTC. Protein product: CASSRDGDRVSRYTF.